The 13 T cell receptor beta chains listed next were all sequenced from one sample in a study of monozygotic twins with inflammatory bowel disease. For each CDR3 protein, TCRdb gives one entry from its re-call of the 5' RACE reads, without DNA. The sample's table shows around 200,000 distinct CDR3 sequences. The material sequenced was blood. The origin of the receptors is a human donor with ulcerative colitis or Crohn's disease, or a healthy co-twin of an affected twin (not recorded which).

V is TRBV7-3 and J is TRBJ2-3; TCRdb returns TRBD2, unconfirmable since there is no DNA. This CDR3 has 15 amino acids. Germline CDR1 SGHTA, CDR2 FQGTGA. The CDR3 spells CASSLSSGPTDTQYF.

This rearrangement joins TRBV24-1 to TRBJ1-2; the TRBD1 assignment by TCRdb is unverifiable without DNA. The germline gives CDR1 KGHDR, CDR2 SFDVKD. The CDR3 contains 12 residues. CDR3: CATRDRGYGYTF.

The chain's CDR3 is CASSLPGTSTDTQYF. The genes are TRBV5-6 and TRBJ2-3; TCRdb lists TRBD1, though no DNA is available to test this call. Germline CDR1 and CDR2: SGHDT and YYEEEE. CDR3 size: 15 residues. The variable domain in full, with the rest retrieved from reference TRBV5-6 and TRBJ2-3, is DAGVTQSPTHLIKTRGQQVTLRCSPKSGHDTVSWYQQALGQGPQFIFQYYEEEERQRGNFPDRFSGHQFPNYSSELNVNALLLGDSALYLCASSLPGTSTDTQYFGPGTRLTVL.

V usage is TRBV10-3 and J usage is TRBJ2-1. The CDR3 covers 16 residues. The germline V gene encodes CDR1 ENHRY and CDR2 SYGVKD. CDR3 residues: CAISGSSSGSYNEQFF.

The chain joins TRBV10-3 to TRBJ1-1; TCRdb names TRBD1, which stays unverified in the absence of DNA. Germline V gene lookup returns CDR1 ENHRY and CDR2 SYGVKD. This CDR3 has 14 amino acids. The CDR3 is CAISVGTTSTEAFF.

The chain has TRBV20-1 and TRBJ1-1; TCRdb proposes TRBD1, but this gene call is untestable without DNA. CDR1 is DFQATT, CDR2 SNEGSKA, per germline (reference sequence). CDR3 size: 14 residues. The CDR3 spells CSASSSDRPTEAFF.

V gene TRBV6-5 combines with J gene TRBJ1-5. The CDR3 runs 15 residues. Germline V CDR1 and CDR2: MNHEY, SVGAGI. The CDR3 spells CASSLNRLSNQPQHF.

The rearrangement joins TRBV5-1 to TRBJ2-3. The CDR3 totals 15 residues. Germline assignment: CDR1 SGHRS and CDR2 YFSETQ. The CDR3 loop reads CASSLLAVNTDTQYF.

The rearrangement uses TRBV24-1 and TRBJ2-3; lacking DNA, the TRBD1 call made by TCRdb goes unchecked. The CDR3 is made up of 12 amino acids. Looked up from germline, CDR1 is KGHDR and CDR2 is SFDVKD. This CDR3 is CATSEGARTQYF.

The rearrangement joins TRBV28 to TRBJ1-2; the TCRdb call, TRBD1, lacks DNA for checking. CDR1 and CDR2 (germline): MDHEN, SYDVKM. The length of the CDR3 is 11 residues. The CDR3 here is CATSGNFGYTF.

The chain couples TRBV7-2 to TRBJ1-1. Germline-derived CDR1 and CDR2 are SGHTA and FQGNSA. The CDR3 totals 14 residues. The CDR3 protein is CASSFYPRRSEAFF.

The chain has TRBV12-3 or TRBV12-4 and TRBJ1-4. The CDR3 extends over 13 amino acids. CDR3: CASSDPTPEKLFF.

J is TRBJ1-5 and V is TRBV2. CDR3 length equals 14 residues. Germline CDR1 and CDR2: SNHLY and FYNNEI. The CDR3 reads CASSSTSSNQPQHF.